The rows below give T cell receptor beta chains drawn from one sample of a study of shared clonotypes between healthy human individuals. TCRdb's table, derived via immunoSEQ multiplex PCR, lists solely in-frame clones and lacks some. The profile covers some 2.4 million clones, with approximately 93% appearing a single time and about 0.38% taken by the ten largest. The sample comprised naive CD4+ T cells from PBMCs. These receptors were collected from a man aged 18 to 29 in good health. Some clones in this sample may be carry-over from other donors' samples. Both conserved end residues are part of each CDR3. A D gene is named only where the DNA matches it firmly. Only part of the rows carry a size: once, few, many, or a class if the clone is expanded.

TRBV29-1	.	TRBJ1-2	.	TGCAGCGTTGCATTCGGGGGGATTTTCTATGGCTACACCTTC	CSVAFGGIFYGYTF
TRBV5-6	once	TRBJ1-3	.	TGTGCCAGCAGCTTCTACGGGACTGGAAACACCATATATTTT	CASSFYGTGNTIYF
TRBV28	.	TRBJ1-5	TRBD1	TGTGCCAGCAGTTTACGGACAGGGGCGAGTCAGCCCCAGCATTTT	CASSLRTGASQPQHF
TRBV7-7	.	TRBJ2-7	.	TGTGCCAGCAGCCTTTCCGGGGGCGACGAGCAGTACTTC	CASSLSGGDEQYF
TRBV6-5	.	TRBJ1-6	.	TGTGCCAGTAGACCCCCGGGACAAACTAATTCACCCCTCCACTTT	CASRPPGQTNSPLHF
TRBV5-1	.	TRBJ2-7	.	TGCGCCAGCAGCTTGGCCCCAGGAAGCTCCTACGAGCAGTACTTC	CASSLAPGSSYEQYF
TRBV19	.	TRBJ1-3	.	TGTGCCAGTAGTATAATGCAGAGCTCTGGAAACACCATATATTTT	CASSIMQSSGNTIYF
TRBV10-2	.	TRBJ1-4	.	TGCGCCAGCAAAGGCAGAATTAATGAAAAACTGTTTTTT	CASKGRINEKLFF
TRBV5-1	.	TRBJ1-1	TRBD1	TGCGCCAGCAGCTGGGGCAGACAGGGAGGAAACACTGAAGCTTTCTTT	CASSWGRQGGNTEAFF
TRBV18	.	TRBJ2-7	TRBD2	TGTGCCAGCTCACCGACTAGCGGGGGCTACGAGCAGTACTTC	CASSPTSGGYEQYF
TRBV5-1	.	TRBJ2-1	TRBD2	TGCGCCAGCAGCTTTTTAAACGGGAGGCTTCACAATGAGCAGTTCTTC	CASSFLNGRLHNEQFF
TRBV7-3	once	TRBJ2-4	TRBD1	TGTGCCACGGGAACAGGGGAAAACATTCAGTACTTC	CATGTGENIQYF
TRBV10-2	.	TRBJ1-5	.	TGCGCCAGCAGTGCATGGTCGGCGAATCAGCCCCAGCATTTT	CASSAWSANQPQHF
TRBV27	.	TRBJ2-2	TRBD1	TGTGCCAGCAGGGGGACAGGGAGCGCGAACACCGGGGAGCTGTTTTTT	CASRGTGSANTGELFF
TRBV2	.	TRBJ2-5	.	TGTGCCAGCAATGGGGGAGTACAAGAGACCCAGTACTTC	CASNGGVQETQYF
TRBV30	.	TRBJ1-5	.	TGTGCCTGGACCCCCTCTATGGGCAATCAGCCCCAGCATTTT	CAWTPSMGNQPQHF
TRBV5-1	.	TRBJ2-1	TRBD2	TGCGCCAGCAGCCCTTGGACTAGCGGGAACAATGAGCAGTTCTTC	CASSPWTSGNNEQFF
TRBV10-3	.	TRBJ2-3	.	TGTGCCATCAGTGAACCGGGACGCACAGATACGCAGTATTTT	CAISEPGRTDTQYF
TRBV5-5	.	TRBJ1-4	TRBD1	TGTGCCAGCAGCAAAGGACAGGGGAGACTTGTGGAAAAACTGTTTTTT	CASSKGQGRLVEKLFF
TRBV15	.	TRBJ1-2	.	TGTGCCACCAGCAGAGGGTCAACCCCCGACAGCGGGGACTATGGCTACACCTTC	CATSRGSTPDSGDYGYTF
TRBV11-3	once	TRBJ1-2	.	TGTGCCAGCAGCCCCGGCGGGGGGGCAGCTGACTATGGCTACACCTTC	CASSPGGGAADYGYTF
TRBV11-3	.	TRBJ2-3	.	TGTGCCAGCGGAGCGTCGGGAGATACGCAGTATTTT	CASGASGDTQYF
TRBV28	.	TRBJ2-7	.	TGTGCCAGCAGGGGGTCCTACGAGCAGTACTTC	CASRGSYEQYF
TRBV28	.	TRBJ2-7	.	TGTGCCAGCAGTCAAGACTACTCCTACGAGCAGTACTTC	CASSQDYSYEQYF
TRBV2	.	TRBJ2-7	.	TGTGCCAGCAGTGATCAGGGTACCAGCTACGAGCAGTACTTC	CASSDQGTSYEQYF
TRBV4-2	.	TRBJ2-5	TRBD2	TGTGCCAGCAGCCAATTCGGGGGGGAGGAGACCCAGTACTTC	CASSQFGGEETQYF
TRBV11-3	.	TRBJ2-5	TRBD2	TGTGCCAGCAGCTCAGGACTAGCGGGAGGGGCCCAAGAGACCCAGTACTTC	CASSSGLAGGAQETQYF
TRBV6-1	.	TRBJ1-5	.	TGTGCCAGCAGTGAAATGACGGGACAGCCCCAGCATTTT	CASSEMTGQPQHF
TRBV7-7	.	TRBJ2-2	.	TGTGCCAGCAGCCGGGACTGGGTTAACACCGGGGAGCTGTTTTTT	CASSRDWVNTGELFF
TRBV28	.	TRBJ1-1	.	TGTGCCAGCCGGCGGAGTGGGGACACTGAAGCTTTCTTT	CASRRSGDTEAFF
TRBV28	.	TRBJ2-5	TRBD2	TGTGCCAGCAGCAAAGGACTAGCCACCTCTCAAGAGACCCAGTACTTC	CASSKGLATSQETQYF
TRBV11-2	.	TRBJ1-2	.	TGTGCCAGCAGACAATACAACCCTAACTATGGCTACACCTTC	CASRQYNPNYGYTF
TRBV19	.	TRBJ2-2	.	TGTGCCAGTAGTATACCCGTAGGGTACGGCCCCGGGGAGCTGTTTTTT	CASSIPVGYGPGELFF
TRBV6-1	.	TRBJ2-1	.	TGTGCCAGCAGTGCAGAGGGGGGGAATGAGCAGTTCTTC	CASSAEGGNEQFF
TRBV11-1	.	TRBJ2-7	.	TGTGCCAGCAGCCACGAAGGGGGGCGTCGGTACTTC	CASSHEGGRRYF
TRBV2	.	TRBJ2-3	.	TGTGCCAGCAGTAAGCTGGGGGATACGCAGTATTTT	CASSKLGDTQYF
TRBV16	once	TRBJ1-1	.	TGTGCCAGCAGCCAATCCCCCTTTTGGGGGGTAGAGGCTGAAGCTTTCTTT	CASSQSPFWGVEAEAFF
TRBV6-1	.	TRBJ2-1	.	TGTGCCAGCAGTGAGGGGACAAGCATCCTCAATGAGCAGTTCTTC	CASSEGTSILNEQFF
TRBV4-2	once	TRBJ1-2	TRBD1	TGTGCCAGCAGCCGATCCGGGACAGGGCCTAACTATGGCTACACCTTC	CASSRSGTGPNYGYTF